The table lists the clone carrying this T cell receptor (beta chain) with many counts. The SP2 primer and nested alpha and beta constant region primers amplified ligated cDNA in four rounds. Reverse transcription of blood and skin TCR RNA was primed at alpha and beta constant regions. Via MiXCR, TCRdb re-called the 5' RACE reads, giving one row per CDR3 protein. The table lists 25,000 to 35,000 distinct CDR3 sequences, over 15% of them singletons. The source of the sample is a study of naive and memory T cell subsets. Trimming took 6 bases from V and 6 from J, leaving 11 bases between them. Germline V gene sequence: CDR1 KGHSH, CDR2 LQKENI. There are 13 residues in the CDR3. A UMI-containing oligonucleotide was joined by 3' ligation to the TCR cDNA template.

The chain carries TRBV18 and TRBJ2-2; the D is unclear. This sequence was found in a female donor in good health. The CDR3 sequence: CASSPSGPGELFF. CDR3 sequence (DNA): TGTGCCAGCTCGCCGAGTGGACCCGGGGAGCTGTTTTTT.